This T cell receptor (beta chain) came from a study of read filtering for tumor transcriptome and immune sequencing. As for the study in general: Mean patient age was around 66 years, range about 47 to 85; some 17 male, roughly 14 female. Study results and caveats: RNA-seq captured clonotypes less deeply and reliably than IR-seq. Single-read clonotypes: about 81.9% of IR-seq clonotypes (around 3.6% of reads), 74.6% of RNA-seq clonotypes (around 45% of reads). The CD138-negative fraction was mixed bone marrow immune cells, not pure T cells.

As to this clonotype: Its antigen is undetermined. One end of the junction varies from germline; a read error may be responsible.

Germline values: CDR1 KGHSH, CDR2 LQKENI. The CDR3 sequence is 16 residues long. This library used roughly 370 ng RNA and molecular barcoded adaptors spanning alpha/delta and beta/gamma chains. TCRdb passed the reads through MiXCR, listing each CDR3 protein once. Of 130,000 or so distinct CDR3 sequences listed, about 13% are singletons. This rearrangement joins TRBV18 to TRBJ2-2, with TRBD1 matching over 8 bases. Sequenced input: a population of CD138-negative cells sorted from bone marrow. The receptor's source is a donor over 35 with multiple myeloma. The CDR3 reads CASSLGTGANTGEPFF. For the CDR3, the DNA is TGTGCCAGCTCCCTTGGGACAGGTGCGAACACCGGGGAGCCGTTTTTT.